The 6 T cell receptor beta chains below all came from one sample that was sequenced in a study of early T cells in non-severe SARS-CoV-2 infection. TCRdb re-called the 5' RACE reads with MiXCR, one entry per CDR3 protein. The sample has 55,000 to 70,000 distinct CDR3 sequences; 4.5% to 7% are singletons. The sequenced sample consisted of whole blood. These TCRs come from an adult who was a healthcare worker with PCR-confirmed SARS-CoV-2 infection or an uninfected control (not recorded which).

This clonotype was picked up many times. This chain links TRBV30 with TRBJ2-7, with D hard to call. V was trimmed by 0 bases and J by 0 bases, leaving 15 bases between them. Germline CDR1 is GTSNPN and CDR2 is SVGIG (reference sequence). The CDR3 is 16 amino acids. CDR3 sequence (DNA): TGTGCCTGGAGTGTATTAGACGTCAGAAACTCCTACGAGCAGTACTTC. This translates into CAWSVLDVRNSYEQYF.

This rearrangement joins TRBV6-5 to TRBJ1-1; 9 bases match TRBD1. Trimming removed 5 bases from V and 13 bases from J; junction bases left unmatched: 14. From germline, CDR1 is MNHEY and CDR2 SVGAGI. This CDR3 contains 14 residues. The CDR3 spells CASSNRGRGTKVFF. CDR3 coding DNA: TGTGCCAGCAGTAACAGGGGGCGGGGGACTAAAGTTTTCTTT.

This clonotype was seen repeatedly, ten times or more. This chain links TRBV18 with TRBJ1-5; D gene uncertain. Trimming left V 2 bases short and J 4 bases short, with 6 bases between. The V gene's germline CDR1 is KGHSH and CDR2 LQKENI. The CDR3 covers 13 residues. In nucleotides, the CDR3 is TGTGCCAGCTCACCAGACCGAAATCAGCCCCAGCATTTT. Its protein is CASSPDRNQPQHF. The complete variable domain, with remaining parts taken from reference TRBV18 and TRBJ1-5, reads NAGVMQNPRHLVRRRGQEARLRCSPMKGHSHVYWYRQLPEEGLKFMVYLQKENIIDESGMPKERFSAEFPKEGPSILRIQQVVRGDSAAYFCASSPDRNQPQHFGDGTRLSIL.

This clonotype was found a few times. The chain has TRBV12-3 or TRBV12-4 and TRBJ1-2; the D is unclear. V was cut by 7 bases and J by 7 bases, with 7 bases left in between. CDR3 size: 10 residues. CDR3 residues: CASTYSGYTF. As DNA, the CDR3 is TGTGCCAGCACCTACTCTGGCTACACCTTC.

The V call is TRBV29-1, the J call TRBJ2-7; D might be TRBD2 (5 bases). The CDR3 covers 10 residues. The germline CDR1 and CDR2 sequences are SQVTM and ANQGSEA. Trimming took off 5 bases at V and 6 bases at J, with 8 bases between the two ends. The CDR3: CSVYGGEQYF. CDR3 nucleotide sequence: TGCAGCGTTTATGGAGGCGAGCAGTACTTC.

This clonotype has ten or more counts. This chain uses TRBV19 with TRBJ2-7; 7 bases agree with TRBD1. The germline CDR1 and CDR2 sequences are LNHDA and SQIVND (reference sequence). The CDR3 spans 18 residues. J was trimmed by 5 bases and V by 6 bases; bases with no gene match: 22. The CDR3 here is CASSPPRDRLYAFDEQYF. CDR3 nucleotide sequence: TGTGCCAGTAGCCCTCCCCGGGACAGACTTTACGCTTTCGACGAGCAGTACTTC.